This T cell receptor (beta chain) was observed in a study of early T cells in non-severe SARS-CoV-2 infection. The overall study: Sequencing targeted bulk RNA from unsorted whole blood, leaving chains unpaired.

This clonotype was counted at least ten times. Attachment of unique molecular identifiers was made to individual cDNA molecules. TCRdb used MiXCR to reprocess the 5' RACE reads, holding one entry per CDR3 protein. This sample has fewer than 30,000 distinct CDR3 sequences, with approximately 5% found just once. The material sequenced was whole blood. The TCR comes from an adult who was a healthcare worker with PCR-confirmed SARS-CoV-2 infection or an uninfected control (not recorded which).

CDR3: CASSLQGEWGEAFF. The CDR3 nucleotides read TGTGCCAGCAGTCTCCAAGGGGAGTGGGGTGAAGCTTTCTTT. V usage is TRBV6-6 and J usage is TRBJ1-1; a possible D gene is TRBD1 (5 bases). From germline, CDR1 is MNHNY and CDR2 SVGAGI (reference sequence). Trimming left V 5 bases short and J 7 bases short, with 17 bases between. This CDR3 has 14 residues.